This T cell receptor (beta chain) was retrieved from a study of metastatic and nonmetastatic thyroid tumors. No treatment of any kind had been given to any patient before thyroid surgery. CDR1 MNHEY and CDR2 SMNVEV come from the germline V gene (reference sequence). This CDR3 has 14 amino acids. V was pared by 5 bases and J by 0 bases, with 11 bases between. Through MiXCR, TCRdb re-clonotyped the PCR reads. The table includes about 13,000 clones, about 25% detected once. This clone occurred a few times. V usage is TRBV27 and J usage is TRBJ2-7; D not resolved. What was sequenced was blood. The sequence came from a male donor with papillary thyroid cancer or a benign thyroid nodule (not recorded which). Some clones in this sample may be carry-over from other donors' samples. CDR3 in DNA: TGTGCCAGCAGTCTAGGTAGGAGCTCCTACGAGCAGTACTTC. Protein: CASSLGRSSYEQYF.